Listed below are T cell receptor beta chains from one sample, sequenced in a study of shared clonotypes between healthy human individuals. Data came from immunoSEQ multiplex PCR; TCRdb stores just in-frame clones and leaves some out. The sample shows more than 400,000 clones, 70% to 80% of them seen only once. Sequenced: PBMCs. All receptors come from a woman aged 40 to 50 in good health. Some clones in this sample may be carry-over from other donors' samples. The CDR3 runs from the conserved cysteine through the conserved F or W. The D gene is left open where the match is weak. Clone sizes are given selectively: once, few, many, or a class where the clone is expanded.

d_gene: NA
v_gene: TRBV15
abundance: NA
j_gene: TRBJ2-7
CDR3aa: CATSREPHLEQYF
CDR3nt: TGTGCCACCAGCAGGGAACCACACCTCGAGCAGTACTTC

d_gene: NA
v_gene: TRBV28
abundance: NA
j_gene: TRBJ1-4
CDR3aa: CASSLARTTTNEKLFF
CDR3nt: TGTGCCAGCAGTTTAGCCAGGACGACAACTAATGAAAAACTGTTTTTT

d_gene: TRBD2
v_gene: TRBV7-8
abundance: NA
j_gene: TRBJ2-7
CDR3aa: CASLPTGTSGSLSYEQYF
CDR3nt: TGTGCCAGCCTCCCTACCGGGACTAGCGGATCTCTCTCCTACGAGCAGTACTTC

d_gene: TRBD2
v_gene: TRBV5-1
abundance: NA
j_gene: TRBJ2-7
CDR3aa: CASSSGSGEQYF
CDR3nt: TGCGCCAGCAGTAGCGGGAGTGGCGAGCAGTACTTC

d_gene: TRBD1
v_gene: TRBV5-1
abundance: NA
j_gene: TRBJ1-5
CDR3aa: CASSLAGQLNQPQHF
CDR3nt: TGCGCCAGCAGCTTGGCGGGACAGTTAAATCAGCCCCAGCATTTT

d_gene: NA
v_gene: TRBV5-4
abundance: NA
j_gene: TRBJ1-1
CDR3aa: CASSLGQKNTEAFF
CDR3nt: TGTGCCAGCAGCTTGGGACAGAAGAACACTGAAGCTTTCTTT

d_gene: NA
v_gene: TRBV25-1
abundance: few
j_gene: TRBJ1-3
CDR3aa: CASRSDRASGNTIYF
CDR3nt: TGTGCCAGCAGGTCGGACCGGGCTTCTGGAAACACCATATATTTT

d_gene: NA
v_gene: TRBV7-2
abundance: NA
j_gene: TRBJ2-4
CDR3aa: CASSLGWGNIQYF
CDR3nt: TGTGCCAGCAGCTTAGGTTGGGGTAACATTCAGTACTTC

d_gene: TRBD1
v_gene: TRBV6-6
abundance: few
j_gene: TRBJ1-1
CDR3aa: CASSYGQGVMNTEAFF
CDR3nt: TGTGCCAGCAGTTACGGACAGGGGGTTATGAACACTGAAGCTTTCTTT

d_gene: TRBD1
v_gene: TRBV10-3
abundance: NA
j_gene: TRBJ2-7
CDR3aa: CAAGTGGAYVSYEQYF
CDR3nt: TGTGCCGCCGGGACAGGGGGCGCGTACGTCTCCTACGAGCAGTACTTC

d_gene: TRBD2
v_gene: TRBV27
abundance: once
j_gene: TRBJ2-5
CDR3aa: CASSSQGLAGEETQYF
CDR3nt: TGTGCCAGCAGTTCCCAGGGACTAGCGGGAGAAGAGACCCAGTACTTC

d_gene: NA
v_gene: TRBV5-4
abundance: NA
j_gene: TRBJ1-2
CDR3aa: CASSLDVTGNYGYTF
CDR3nt: TGTGCCAGCAGCTTGGACGTAACAGGGAACTATGGCTACACCTTC

d_gene: NA
v_gene: TRBV19
abundance: NA
j_gene: TRBJ1-1
CDR3aa: CASSLQGGEVAFF
CDR3nt: TGTGCCAGTAGCCTACAGGGAGGGGAGGTAGCTTTCTTT

d_gene: TRBD2
v_gene: TRBV11-1
abundance: NA
j_gene: TRBJ2-1
CDR3aa: CASSLPTSGVIGQFF
CDR3nt: TGTGCCAGCAGCTTGCCAACTAGCGGGGTAATCGGGCAGTTCTTC

d_gene: TRBD1
v_gene: TRBV15
abundance: NA
j_gene: TRBJ1-4
CDR3aa: CATSRGQGDREKLFF
CDR3nt: TGTGCCACCAGCAGGGGCCAAGGGGACAGAGAAAAACTGTTTTTT

d_gene: NA
v_gene: TRBV12-5
abundance: NA
j_gene: TRBJ2-2
CDR3aa: CASGLGTNTGELFF
CDR3nt: TGTGCTAGTGGTTTGGGCACGAACACCGGGGAGCTGTTTTTT

d_gene: NA
v_gene: TRBV7-3
abundance: NA
j_gene: TRBJ2-7
CDR3aa: CASRGTSTYEQYF
CDR3nt: TGTGCCAGCAGAGGGACTTCGACCTACGAGCAGTACTTC

d_gene: TRBD1
v_gene: TRBV18
abundance: NA
j_gene: TRBJ1-2
CDR3aa: CASSPVGQGPLSYGYTF
CDR3nt: TGTGCCAGCTCACCAGTAGGACAGGGACCCCTATCCTATGGCTACACCTTC

d_gene: NA
v_gene: TRBV10-3
abundance: NA
j_gene: TRBJ2-2
CDR3aa: CAISDGTANTGELFF
CDR3nt: TGTGCCATCAGTGATGGGACGGCGAACACCGGGGAGCTGTTTTTT

d_gene: NA
v_gene: TRBV19
abundance: NA
j_gene: TRBJ2-5
CDR3aa: CASSISGLPQETQYF
CDR3nt: TGTGCCAGTAGTATCAGCGGGCTACCTCAAGAGACCCAGTACTTC

d_gene: TRBD1
v_gene: TRBV7-8
abundance: once
j_gene: TRBJ2-3
CDR3aa: CASSHATGTDTQYF
CDR3nt: TGTGCCAGCAGCCACGCGACAGGGACAGATACGCAGTATTTT